The entry that follows covers one TCR beta chain sequence. This specimen comes from a study of blood T cell repertoires in COVID-19. Study-wide context: Sites across the United States, Italy and Spain contributed samples from acute and convalescent COVID-19. The cDNA or gDNA used as material had been derived from T cells, B-cell-depleted T cells, or PBMCs.

The CDR3 contains 15 residues. Trimming left V 6 bases short and J 0 bases short, with 9 bases between. In germline, CDR1 is SNHLY, CDR2 FYNNEI. In the original workflow: Amplified reference gene primers provided the basis for estimating nucleated cell counts. The data were produced by immunoSEQ multiplex PCR, yet TCRdb's version contains in-frame clones alone and is incomplete. V and J calls and clone size are as listed in that table; D and trimming were resolved from the DNA. The table has 300,000 or so clones, about 89% seen once. This TCR was recovered from a young man who had recovered from COVID-19. This chain joins TRBV2 and TRBJ2-6; D not resolved. The sample consisted of peripheral blood. Here the CDR3 reads CASRLTVSGANVLTF. CDR3 DNA: TGTGCCAGCAGGCTAACAGTCTCTGGGGCCAACGTCCTGACTTTC.